Sequencing of this TCR beta chain was carried out in a study of blood T cell repertoires in COVID-19. As for the study in general: Some COVID-19 samples were acute and others convalescent; all came from the United States, Italy and Spain.

Data came from immunoSEQ multiplex PCR; TCRdb stores just in-frame clones and leaves some out. The table shows roughly 350,000 clones, with around 87% occurring only once. Per germline, CDR1 SGHTA and CDR2 FQGTGA. J gave up 1 base and V 5 bases, and 5 bases lay outside the gene matches. CDR3 size: 15 residues. The receptor comes from a woman younger than 45 with COVID-19, enrolled during active disease. The rearrangement uses TRBV7-3 and TRBJ2-3; 8 nucleotides line up with TRBD2. The sequencing sample was made of peripheral blood. CDR3: CASSPGGAGTDTQYF. In DNA form, the CDR3 reads TGTGCCAGCAGCCCCGGGGGGGCCGGCACAGATACGCAGTATTTT.